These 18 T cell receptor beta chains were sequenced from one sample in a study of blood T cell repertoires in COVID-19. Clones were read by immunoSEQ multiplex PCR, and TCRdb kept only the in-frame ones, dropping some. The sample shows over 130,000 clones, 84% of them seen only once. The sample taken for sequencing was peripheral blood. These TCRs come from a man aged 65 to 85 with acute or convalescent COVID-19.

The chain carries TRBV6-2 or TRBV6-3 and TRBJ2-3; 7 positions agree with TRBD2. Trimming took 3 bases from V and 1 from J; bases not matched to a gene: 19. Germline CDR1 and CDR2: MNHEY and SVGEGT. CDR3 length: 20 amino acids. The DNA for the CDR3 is TGTGCCAGCAGTTATGTTAGGGCTAGAGTTCGGAGCGGGGGCACAGATACGCAGTATTTT. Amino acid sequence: CASSYVRARVRSGGTDTQYF.

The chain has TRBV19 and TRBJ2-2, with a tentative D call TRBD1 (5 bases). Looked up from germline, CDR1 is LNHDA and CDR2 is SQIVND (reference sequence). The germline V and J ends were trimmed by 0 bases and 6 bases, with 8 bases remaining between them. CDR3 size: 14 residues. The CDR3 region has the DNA TGTGCCAGTAGTATAGACAGGGTTTCCGGGGAGCTGTTTTTT. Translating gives CASSIDRVSGELFF.

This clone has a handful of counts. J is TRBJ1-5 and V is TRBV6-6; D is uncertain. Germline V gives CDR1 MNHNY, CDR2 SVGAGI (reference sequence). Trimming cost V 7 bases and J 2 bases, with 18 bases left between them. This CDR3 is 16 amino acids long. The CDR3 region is CASNLGSRRGNQPQHF. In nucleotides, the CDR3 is TGTGCCAGCAATCTAGGGTCCCGGCGGGGCAATCAGCCCCAGCATTTT.

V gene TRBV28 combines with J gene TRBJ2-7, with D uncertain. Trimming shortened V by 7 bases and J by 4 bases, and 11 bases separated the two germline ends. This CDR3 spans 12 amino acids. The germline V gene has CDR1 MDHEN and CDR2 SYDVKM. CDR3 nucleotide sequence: TGTGCCAGCAACACCCCTTATTACGAGCAGTACTTC. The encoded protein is CASNTPYYEQYF.

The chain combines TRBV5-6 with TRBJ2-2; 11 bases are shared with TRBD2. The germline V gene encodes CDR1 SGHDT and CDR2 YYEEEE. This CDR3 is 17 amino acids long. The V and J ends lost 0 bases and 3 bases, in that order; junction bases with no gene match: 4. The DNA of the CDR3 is TGTGCCAGCAGCTTGGCTCTAGCGGGAGGAGACACCGGGGAGCTGTTTTTT. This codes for CASSLALAGGDTGELFF.

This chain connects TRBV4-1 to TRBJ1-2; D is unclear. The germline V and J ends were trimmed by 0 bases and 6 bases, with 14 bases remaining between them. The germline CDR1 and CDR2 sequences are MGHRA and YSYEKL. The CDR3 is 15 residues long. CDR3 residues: CASSQDLPPSNGYTF. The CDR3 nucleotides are TGCGCCAGCAGCCAAGATCTCCCTCCGTCTAATGGCTACACCTTC.

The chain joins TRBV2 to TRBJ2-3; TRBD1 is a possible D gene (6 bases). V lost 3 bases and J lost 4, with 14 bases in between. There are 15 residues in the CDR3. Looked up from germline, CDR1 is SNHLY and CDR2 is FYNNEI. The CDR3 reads CASSDRGSFADTQYF. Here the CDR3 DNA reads TGTGCCAGCAGTGACAGGGGTTCATTTGCAGATACGCAGTATTTT.

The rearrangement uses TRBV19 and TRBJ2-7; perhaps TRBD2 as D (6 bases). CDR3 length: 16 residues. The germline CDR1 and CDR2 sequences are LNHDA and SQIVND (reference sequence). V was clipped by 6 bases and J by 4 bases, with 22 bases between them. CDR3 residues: CASSKVPAVAAYEQYF. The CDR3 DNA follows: TGTGCCAGTAGCAAAGTACCCGCGGTAGCGGCTTACGAGCAGTACTTC.

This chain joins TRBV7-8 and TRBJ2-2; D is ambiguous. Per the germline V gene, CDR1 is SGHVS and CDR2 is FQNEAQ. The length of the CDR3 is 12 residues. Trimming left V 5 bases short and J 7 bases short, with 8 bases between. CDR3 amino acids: CASSPYIGELFF. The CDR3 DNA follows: TGTGCCAGCAGCCCCTATATCGGGGAGCTGTTTTTT.

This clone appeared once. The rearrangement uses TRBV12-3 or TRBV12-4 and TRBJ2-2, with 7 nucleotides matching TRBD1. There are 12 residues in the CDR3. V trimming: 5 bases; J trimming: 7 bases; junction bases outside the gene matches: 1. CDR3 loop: CASSRTGGELFF. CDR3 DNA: TGTGCCAGCAGTAGGACAGGCGGGGAGCTGTTTTTT.

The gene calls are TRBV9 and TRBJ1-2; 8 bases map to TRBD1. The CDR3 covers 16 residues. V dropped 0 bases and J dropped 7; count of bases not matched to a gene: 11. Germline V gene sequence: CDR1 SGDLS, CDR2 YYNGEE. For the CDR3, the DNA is TGTGCCAGCAGCGTAGTCCCAGGGGGCGCTTTGTCTGGCTACACCTTC. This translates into CASSVVPGGALSGYTF.

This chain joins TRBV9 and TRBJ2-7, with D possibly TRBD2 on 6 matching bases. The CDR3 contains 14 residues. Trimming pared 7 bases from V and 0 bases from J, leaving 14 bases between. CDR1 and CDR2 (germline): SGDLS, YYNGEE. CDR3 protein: CASLGEVLSYEQYF. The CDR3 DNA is TGTGCCAGCTTAGGGGAGGTTCTCTCCTACGAGCAGTACTTC. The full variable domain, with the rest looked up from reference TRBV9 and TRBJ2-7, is DSGVTQTPKHLITATGQRVTLRCSPRSGDLSVYWYQQSLDQGLQFLIQYYNGEERAKGNILERFSAQQFPDLHSELNLSSLELGDSALYFCASLGEVLSYEQYFGPGTRLTVT.

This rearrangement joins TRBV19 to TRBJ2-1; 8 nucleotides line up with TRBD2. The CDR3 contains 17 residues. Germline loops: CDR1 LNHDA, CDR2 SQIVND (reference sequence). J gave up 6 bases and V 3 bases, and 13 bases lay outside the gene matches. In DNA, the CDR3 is TGTGCCAGTAGTATGATAAGCGGGAGTCTTGCCCTCAATGAGCAGTTCTTC. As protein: CASSMISGSLALNEQFF.

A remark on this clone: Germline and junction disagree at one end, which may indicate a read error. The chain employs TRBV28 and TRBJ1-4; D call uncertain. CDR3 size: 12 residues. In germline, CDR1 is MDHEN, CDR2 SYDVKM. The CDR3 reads CARSLRLEKLFF. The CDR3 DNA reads TGTGCCCGCAGCTTGAGATTAGAAAAACTGTTTTTT.

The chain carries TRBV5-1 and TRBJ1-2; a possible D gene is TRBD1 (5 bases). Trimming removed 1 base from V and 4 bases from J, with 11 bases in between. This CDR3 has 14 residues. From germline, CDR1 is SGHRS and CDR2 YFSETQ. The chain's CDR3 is CASSLKYDSYGYTF. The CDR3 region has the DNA TGCGCCAGCAGCTTGAAGTACGACAGCTATGGCTACACCTTC.

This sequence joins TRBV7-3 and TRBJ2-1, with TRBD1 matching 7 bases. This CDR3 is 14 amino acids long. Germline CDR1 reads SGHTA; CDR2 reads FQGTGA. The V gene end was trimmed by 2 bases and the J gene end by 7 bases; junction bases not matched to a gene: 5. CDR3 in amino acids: CASSLGRQGNEQFF. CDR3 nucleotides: TGTGCCAGCAGCTTAGGACGACAGGGAAATGAGCAGTTCTTC.

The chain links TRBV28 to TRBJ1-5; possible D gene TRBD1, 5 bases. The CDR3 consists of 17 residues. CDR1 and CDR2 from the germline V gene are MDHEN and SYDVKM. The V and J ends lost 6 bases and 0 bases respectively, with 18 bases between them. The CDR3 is CASRPGGGEYSNQPQHF. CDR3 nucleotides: TGTGCCAGCAGACCGGGCGGGGGTGAATATAGCAATCAGCCCCAGCATTTT.

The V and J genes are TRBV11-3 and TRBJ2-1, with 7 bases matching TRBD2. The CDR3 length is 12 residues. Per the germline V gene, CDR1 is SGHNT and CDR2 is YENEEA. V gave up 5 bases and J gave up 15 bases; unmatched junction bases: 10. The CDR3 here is CASSPPGGSLFF. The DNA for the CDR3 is TGTGCCAGCAGCCCCCCCGGGGGGAGCCTGTTCTTC.